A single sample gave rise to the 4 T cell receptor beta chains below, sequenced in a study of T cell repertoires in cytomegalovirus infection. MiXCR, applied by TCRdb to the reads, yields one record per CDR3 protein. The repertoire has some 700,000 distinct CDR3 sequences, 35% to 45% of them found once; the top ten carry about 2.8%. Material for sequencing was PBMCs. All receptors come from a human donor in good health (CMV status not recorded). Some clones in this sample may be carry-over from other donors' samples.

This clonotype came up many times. The CDR3 protein is CASSPHDYGYTF. CDR3 nucleotide sequence: TGTGCCAGCAGCCCACATGACTATGGCTACACCTTC. The chain joins TRBV7-2 to TRBJ1-2; D is unclear. CDR1 and CDR2 from the germline V gene are SGHTA and FQGNSA. The CDR3 totals 12 residues. V dropped 5 bases and J dropped 3 bases, with 7 bases sitting between them. Based on the CDR3 plus reference TRBV7-2 and TRBJ1-2, the full variable domain is GAGVSQSPSNKVTEKGKDVELRCDPISGHTALYWYRQSLGQGLEFLIYFQGNSAPDKSGLPSDRFSAERTGGSVSTLTIQRTQQEDSAVYLCASSPHDYGYTFGSGTRLTVV.

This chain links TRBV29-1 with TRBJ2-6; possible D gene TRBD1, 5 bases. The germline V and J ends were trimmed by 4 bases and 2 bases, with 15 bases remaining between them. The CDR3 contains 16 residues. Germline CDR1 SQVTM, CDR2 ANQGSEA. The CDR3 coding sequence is TGCAGCGTTGTGCCGGCAGGGCGGACTGGGGCCAACGTCCTGACTTTC. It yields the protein CSVVPAGRTGANVLTF.

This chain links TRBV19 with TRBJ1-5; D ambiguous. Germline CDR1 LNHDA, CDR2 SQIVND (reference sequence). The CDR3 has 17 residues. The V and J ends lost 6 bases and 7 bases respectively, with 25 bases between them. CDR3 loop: CASSPGHTNSVGQPQHF. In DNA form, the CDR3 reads TGTGCCAGTAGCCCCGGGCACACCAATTCTGTCGGGCAGCCCCAGCATTTT.

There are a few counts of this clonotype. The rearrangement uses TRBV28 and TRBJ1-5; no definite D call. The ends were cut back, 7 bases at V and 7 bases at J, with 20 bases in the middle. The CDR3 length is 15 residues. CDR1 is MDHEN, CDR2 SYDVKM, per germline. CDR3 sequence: CASNAVLSGEQPQHF. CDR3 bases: TGTGCCAGCAACGCAGTTCTTTCTGGGGAGCAGCCCCAGCATTTT.